The sequence of this TCR beta chain was determined in a study of T cell responses to AZD1222 COVID-19 vaccine. Across the whole study: Analysis merged second doses at about 4 or about 12 weeks.

Comment on this clone: No antigen is known for it.

V was shortened by 4 bases and J by 2 bases, with 16 bases between the two germline ends. Per the germline V gene, CDR1 is SGHDT and CDR2 is YYEEEE. This CDR3 spans 16 amino acids. Study results and caveats: Clonal diversity may have been underestimated in mostly white British donors. Spike-specific TCR breadth and depth rose after two AZD1222 doses.

The data were produced by immunoSEQ multiplex PCR, yet TCRdb's version contains in-frame clones alone and is incomplete. The sample includes around 190,000 clones, 85% to 90% of them seen just once. This material consisted of peripheral blood, taken on day 0 of AZD1222 vaccination. This clonotype originated in an adult in good health. The rearrangement joins TRBV5-6 to TRBJ1-3, with D perhaps TRBD1 (6 bases). CDR3 sequence: CASSTPGTSTGNTIYF. As DNA, the CDR3 is TGTGCCAGCAGCACCCCCGGGACATCAACTGGAAACACCATATATTTT.